The 21 T cell receptor beta chains presented below share a single source sample, sequenced in a study of response to subunit inactivated influenza vaccine (dated by TCRdb to 2016 to 2019). The library was generated by RT-PCR. The listed sequencing device is Illumina HiSeq 2500. Using fastp trimming at Q25 and MiXCR clonotype assembly, TCRdb reanalyzed the public sequencing data and kept in-frame beta chains. Here each entry gathers all rows of one CDR3 protein and keeps the most common genes and DNA. The sample table records more than 450,000 distinct CDR3 sequences; 7.6% of these occur just once. The leading ten clones occupy roughly 13% of the sample. This specimen was PBMCs from blood, taken about 24 months after vaccination. The receptors shown here come from a man aged 50 to 75 who received an inactivated influenza vaccine. Donor details come from another sample of the same person, matched by shared clones.

The chain links TRBV24-1 to TRBJ2-1; tentatively, D is TRBD2 (6 bases). CDR1 is KGHDR and CDR2 is SFDVKD in the germline V gene. The length of the CDR3 is 15 residues. V dropped 2 bases and J dropped 4 bases, with 11 bases sitting between them. The CDR3 DNA sequence: TGTGCCACCAGTGATTATCGGGCGGGATACAATGAGCAGTTCTTC. Translating it yields CATSDYRAGYNEQFF.

This clonotype was recorded many times. The chain joins TRBV7-9 to TRBJ1-1; 7 bases map to TRBD1. Germline V lookup: CDR1 SEHNR, CDR2 FQNEAQ (reference sequence). The CDR3 extends over 14 amino acids. The ends lost 6 bases at V and 2 bases at J; junction bases unmatched: 6. The CDR3 region has the DNA TGTGCCAGCAGTTTCGGACAGGAAAACACTGAAGCTTTCTTT. As protein: CASSFGQENTEAFF.

This clonotype was seen at least ten times. V and J are TRBV29-1 and TRBJ2-7, with TRBD1 identical over 12 bases. Germline V gene data show CDR1 as SQVTM and CDR2 as ANQGSEA. J gave up 6 bases and V 2 bases, and 8 bases lay outside the gene matches. This CDR3 comprises 15 residues. CDR3 in amino acids: CSVEKGQGAFSEQYF. The CDR3 DNA reads as TGCAGCGTTGAAAAGGGACAGGGGGCATTCTCCGAGCAGTACTTC.

This clonotype has more than one count but fewer than ten. The chain employs TRBV6-1 and TRBJ2-7; TRBD1 matches at 9 bases. V gave up 8 bases and J gave up 4 bases; unmatched junction bases: 9. CDR1 and CDR2 (germline): MNHNS, SASEGT. This CDR3 is built from 14 residues. The CDR3 reads CASGGPGTGYEQYF. CDR3 nucleotides: TGTGCCAGCGGGGGACCCGGGACAGGGTACGAGCAGTACTTC.

The genes are TRBV18 and TRBJ1-2; D is possibly TRBD1 (5 bases). Per germline, CDR1 KGHSH and CDR2 LQKENI. The CDR3 is 15 amino acids. V was pared by 2 bases and J by 4 bases, with 14 bases between. The CDR3, as DNA: TGTGCCAGCTCACCAGAAGAGGGACGCGCCTATGGCTACACCTTC. Translated, it gives CASSPEEGRAYGYTF.

The J gene is TRBJ1-1, the V gene TRBV20-1; 7 bases are a match to TRBD1. Germline assignment: CDR1 DFQATT and CDR2 SNEGSKA (reference sequence). The CDR3 length is 12 residues. V lost 3 bases, J lost 4 bases, and 2 bases stayed unmatched. The CDR3 coding sequence is TGCAGTGCTAGTTCAGGGGGCACTGAAGCTTTCTTT. Amino acids: CSASSGGTEAFF.

The sample holds a few counts of this clonotype. This chain connects TRBV4-1 to TRBJ2-3; 9 nucleotides align to TRBD2. CDR3 length: 17 residues. Germline V gene lookup returns CDR1 MGHRA and CDR2 YSYEKL. Trimming at V came to 3 bases and at J to 1 base, leaving 8 bases not matched to a gene. DNA for the CDR3: TGCGCCAGCAGCCAGACCCGAGCTAGCGGGGGCACAGATACGCAGTATTTT. Residues: CASSQTRASGGTDTQYF.

This clonotype was counted many times. The chain combines TRBV11-2 with TRBJ2-5, with 8 bases lining up with TRBD2. The V gene's germline CDR1 is SGHAT and CDR2 FQNNGV. The CDR3 loop spans 19 amino acids. The V segment lost 3 bases and the J segment 2 bases; nucleotides outside the gene matches: 17. The CDR3 reads CASSFRSGSIITIQETQYF. The CDR3 DNA follows: TGTGCCAGCAGCTTTAGGAGCGGGAGTATAATCACCATACAAGAGACCCAGTACTTC.

This clonotype was counted a few times. The rearrangement joins TRBV6-2 or TRBV6-3 to TRBJ2-7; D possibly matches TRBD1 or TRBD2 (6 bases each). The CDR3 is 14 amino acids. Germline CDR1 is MNHEY and CDR2 is SVGEGT. The germline V and J ends were trimmed by 2 bases and 3 bases, with 11 bases remaining between them. Written as DNA, the CDR3 is TGTGCCAGCAGTTACGGTCGGGGGCTCTACGAGCAGTACTTC. Translation: CASSYGRGLYEQYF.

This clonotype was observed a few times. The chain uses TRBV6-1 and TRBJ1-5, with a tentative D call TRBD1 (5 bases). The CDR3 contains 15 residues. Germline CDR1 MNHNS, CDR2 SASEGT. The germline V and J ends were trimmed by 6 bases and 0 bases, with 12 bases remaining between them. As DNA, the CDR3 is TGTGCCAGCAGGCGGGACCCCTATAGCAATCAGCCCCAGCATTTT. Translation: CASRRDPYSNQPQHF.

This clonotype showed up many times. The chain uses TRBV20-1 and TRBJ2-5; TRBD2 matches at 8 bases. Germline loops: CDR1 DFQATT, CDR2 SNEGSKA (reference sequence). The V segment lost 0 bases and the J segment 2 bases; nucleotides outside the gene matches: 8. This CDR3 is built from 16 residues. The CDR3 region has the DNA TGCAGTGCTAGAGATCCGCGGGGGGCCGGACAAGAGACCCAGTACTTC. This sequence encodes CSARDPRGAGQETQYF.

This clonotype came up many times. The CDR3, as DNA: TGTGCCAGCAGCCCCAGTGGGTCCGATTCTGGGGCCAACGTCCTGACTTTC. Protein sequence: CASSPSGSDSGANVLTF. The chain combines TRBV9 with TRBJ2-6; no clear D. Trimming cost V 4 bases and J 1 base, with 15 bases left between them. CDR1 is SGDLS, CDR2 YYNGEE, per germline. The CDR3 sequence is 17 residues long.

The table lists this clonotype with a few counts. The chain is built from TRBV20-1 and TRBJ2-4, with D possibly being TRBD2 (6 bases). The CDR3 has 16 amino acids. Germline lookup yields CDR1 DFQATT and CDR2 SNEGSKA (reference sequence). V lost 0 bases, J lost 10 bases, and 22 bases lay in between. The CDR3 here is CSARDSRGGERGIQYF. DNA of the CDR3: TGCAGTGCTAGAGACTCCCGTGGAGGGGAGAGAGGAATTCAGTACTTC.

This sequence joins TRBV3-1 and TRBJ2-6; D call uncertain. This CDR3 region has 19 residues. Deletions cut 1 base from V and 0 bases from J, with 16 bases between. CDR1 and CDR2 from the germline V gene are LGHDT and YNNKEL (reference sequence). CDR3 in DNA: TGTGCCAGCAGCCAAGGACCGTCTGTCTGGGACTCTGGGGCCAACGTCCTGACTTTC. Its protein product is CASSQGPSVWDSGANVLTF.

The rearrangement uses TRBV7-8 and TRBJ2-2; TRBD2 is a possible D gene (7 bases). CDR3 length: 16 residues. Trimming took off 8 bases at V and 6 bases at J, with 22 bases between the two ends. Germline V gives CDR1 SGHVS, CDR2 FQNEAQ. CDR3 amino acids: CASREGGPRRPGELFF. CDR3 DNA: TGTGCCAGCCGCGAGGGGGGGCCACGGCGTCCCGGGGAGCTGTTTTTT.

The CDR3 reads CASSKGQLPYEQYF. For the CDR3, the DNA is TGTGCCAGCAGTAAGGGACAGCTTCCCTACGAGCAGTACTTC. The chain employs TRBV6-1 and TRBJ2-7; the match to TRBD1 covers 7 bases. The CDR3 spans 14 residues. The germline V gene encodes CDR1 MNHNS and CDR2 SASEGT. J gave up 2 bases and V 5 bases, and 6 bases lay outside the gene matches.

This clonotype was observed a few times. The chain joins TRBV20-1 to TRBJ2-4; no clear D. Per germline, CDR1 DFQATT and CDR2 SNEGSKA (reference sequence). Trimming left V 3 bases short and J 2 bases short, with 8 bases between. This CDR3 region has 13 residues. The CDR3 DNA follows: TGCAGTGCTAGCCGCCCATCCAAAAACATTCAGTACTTC. Its protein product is CSASRPSKNIQYF.

V is TRBV7-2 and J is TRBJ2-3; D might be TRBD2 (5 bases). Germline CDR1 is SGHTA and CDR2 is FQGNSA. Trimming pared 8 bases from V and 4 bases from J, leaving 10 bases between. The CDR3 has 12 amino acids. The CDR3 region has the DNA TGTGCCAGCTCGGGGAGCGCAGATACGCAGTATTTT. This gives the protein CASSGSADTQYF. Full variable domain (missing parts from reference TRBV7-2 and TRBJ2-3): GAGVSQSPSNKVTEKGKDVELRCDPISGHTALYWYRQSLGQGLEFLIYFQGNSAPDKSGLPSDRFSAERTGGSVSTLTIQRTQQEDSAVYLCASSGSADTQYFGPGTRLTVL.

This clonotype was picked up many times. V gene TRBV29-1 combines with J gene TRBJ2-7; D not resolved. The CDR3 has 11 amino acids. Germline CDR1 SQVTM, CDR2 ANQGSEA. V was cut by 2 bases and J by 6 bases, with 8 bases left in between. The CDR3 here is CSVETVGEQYF. In DNA form, the CDR3 reads TGCAGCGTTGAAACGGTTGGCGAGCAGTACTTC.

The chain couples TRBV20-1 to TRBJ2-1, with D possibly being TRBD2 (6 bases). Germline V gene lookup returns CDR1 DFQATT and CDR2 SNEGSKA (reference sequence). Trimming stripped 0 bases from V and 15 bases from J, with 18 bases between. The CDR3 has 13 amino acids. CDR3 amino acids: CSARDGYRRLGFF. The CDR3 coding sequence is TGCAGTGCTAGAGATGGTTACCGGAGACTAGGGTTCTTC.

There are many counts of this clonotype. The rearrangement links TRBV7-8 to TRBJ2-3; D call uncertain. The CDR3 contains 14 residues. Trimming shortened V by 4 bases and J by 2 bases, and 10 bases separated the two germline ends. From germline, CDR1 is SGHVS and CDR2 FQNEAQ. CDR3 region: CASSSRKNTDTQYF. The CDR3 nucleotides are TGTGCCAGCAGCTCGCGTAAAAACACAGATACGCAGTATTTT.